This T cell receptor (beta chain) was found in a study of blood T cell repertoires in COVID-19. Study-level information: There were acute and convalescent COVID-19 samples, and they came from the United States, Italy and Spain. T cells, B-cell-depleted T cells, or PBMCs supplied cDNA or gDNA.

Per the authors' pipeline: Estimation of nucleated cell counts relied on the amplification of reference gene primers. Assay: immunoSEQ multiplex PCR; the TCRdb copy retains only in-frame clones and omits some. D and trimming were read from the DNA, whereas the V and J calls and clone size are those reported in that table. The sample contains approximately 110,000 clones, roughly 80% of which appear only once. V lost 3 bases and J lost 3, with 13 bases in between. CDR3 length equals 15 residues. Germline V gives CDR1 SNHLY, CDR2 FYNNEI. The Seattle site enrolled patients during active infection and followed them longitudinally.

The specimen was peripheral blood. This chain connects TRBV2 to TRBJ2-3; D possibly corresponds to TRBD2 (6 bases). The sequence was collected from an elderly man with COVID-19, enrolled during active disease. CDR3 sequence: CASSDGPGVTDTQYF. DNA of the CDR3: TGTGCCAGCAGTGACGGACCGGGAGTAACAGATACGCAGTATTTT.